These 16 T cell receptor beta chains originate from one sample sequenced in a study of cytotoxic CD8 clonotypes in ibrutinib-treated CLL (dated by TCRdb to the early 2020s). Library creation used the immunoSEQ multiplex PCR assay. The source is immuneACCESS, and TCRdb retained only in-frame sequences with V and J called. Part of the clones is not carried over; for the studies checked, unresolved V genes explain less than half of this, and the remainder is unexplained. This sample holds 75,000 to 80,000 clones; approximately 82% were observed only once. The ten largest clonotypes hold 38% of the sample. The time point label, as the study defines it: approximately 25 months on ibrutinib. Source: PBMCs, taken after 24 months of ibrutinib treatment. These receptors originate from a human donor with chronic lymphocytic leukemia.

The chain combines TRBV12-2 with TRBJ2-5; the DNA was not compared with TRBD1, the D call given in the table. TRBV12-2 corresponds to a pseudogene. CDR3 length: 21 amino acids. CDR3 sequence reads: CASRSPGTGAVVREVMETQYF. For the CDR3, the DNA is TGTGCAAGTCGCTCCCCCGGGACAGGGGCCGTTGTGCGGGAGGTCATGGAGACCCAGTACTTC.

The J gene is TRBJ2-2, the V gene TRBV5-1; tentative D call: TRBD2 (5 bases). Trimming took 0 bases from V and 1 from J, leaving 13 bases between them. Germline CDR1 SGHRS, CDR2 YFSETQ. The CDR3 has 17 residues. CDR3 sequence: CASSLGLLAVNTGELFF. CDR3 nucleotide sequence: TGCGCCAGCAGCTTGGGACTGCTAGCAGTGAACACCGGGGAGCTGTTTTTT.

This chain connects TRBV5-1 to TRBJ2-1; tentatively, D is TRBD2 (5 bases). The CDR3 has 18 residues. CDR1 and CDR2 (germline): SGHRS, YFSETQ. V lost 1 base and J 1 base, leaving 18 bases between the germline ends. The CDR3 DNA follows: TGCGCCAGCAGCTTGAGGCCCTTCGGGGTTTTTTCCTACAATGAGCAGTTCTTC. Protein product: CASSLRPFGVFSYNEQFF.

This clone was counted between two and nine times. CDR3 sequence: CASSLVVVPRGYNEQFF. The CDR3, as DNA: TGCGCCAGCAGCTTGGTGGTTGTGCCACGAGGATACAATGAGCAGTTCTTC. The rearrangement links TRBV5-1 to TRBJ2-1; D is uncertain. Germline values: CDR1 SGHRS, CDR2 YFSETQ. The V end lost 0 bases, the J end lost 4 bases, and 17 bases lay between the germline ends. This CDR3 has 17 amino acids.

The chain carries TRBV18 and TRBJ2-1; 8 bases match TRBD2. The germline gives CDR1 KGHSH, CDR2 LQKENI. The junction had 11 bases not matched to a gene; V was cut back by 2 bases and J by 5 bases. The length of the CDR3 is 17 residues. CDR3 amino acids: CASSPRGNSGKDNEQFF. Here the CDR3 DNA reads TGTGCCAGCTCACCAAGGGGGAATAGCGGGAAGGACAATGAGCAGTTCTTC.

The genes are TRBV4-3 and TRBJ2-3, with 7 bases matching TRBD2. With 0 bases clipped from V and 3 bases from J, the junction kept 6 bases outside the gene matches. The CDR3 runs to 16 residues. CDR1 LGHNA and CDR2 YSLEER come from the germline V gene. The DNA for the CDR3 is TGCGCCAGCAGCCAAGACCCGGGAGGAATGACAGATACGCAGTATTTT. Residues: CASSQDPGGMTDTQYF.

The chain recombines TRBV5-1 with TRBJ2-1; the D gene is possibly TRBD1 (5 bases). Germline CDR1 reads SGHRS; CDR2 reads YFSETQ. The CDR3 sequence is 15 residues long. Trimming removed 0 bases at V and 5 bases at J, with 12 bases between. CDR3 residues: CASSLGAGWHNEQFF. The DNA of the CDR3 is TGCGCCAGCAGCTTGGGGGCAGGGTGGCACAATGAGCAGTTCTTC.

J is TRBJ2-1 and V is TRBV30; TRBD2 matches at 13 bases. The CDR3 sequence is 17 residues long. V lost 2 bases, J lost 3 bases, and 7 bases stayed unmatched. Germline assignment: CDR1 GTSNPN and CDR2 SVGIG (reference sequence). The CDR3 loop is CAWSTSTSGRVYNEQFF. CDR3 coding DNA: TGTGCCTGGAGTACGAGTACTAGCGGGAGGGTCTACAATGAGCAGTTCTTC.

This clone was counted ten times or more. The chain links TRBV2 to TRBJ1-5, with 7 bases aligning to TRBD1. The CDR3 is 14 residues long. Per the germline V gene, CDR1 is SNHLY and CDR2 is FYNNEI. V shed 6 bases, J shed 6 bases, and the junction held 8 bases outside the gene matches. The CDR3 reads CASRALTGIQPQHF. CDR3 nucleotides: TGTGCCAGCAGAGCTTTGACAGGGATTCAGCCCCAGCATTTT. Based on the CDR3 plus reference TRBV2 and TRBJ1-5, the full variable domain is EPEVTQTPSHQVTQMGQEVILRCVPISNHLYFYWYRQILGQKVEFLVSFYNNEISEKSEIFDDQFSVERPDGSNFTLKIRSTKLEDSAMYFCASRALTGIQPQHFGDGTRLSIL.

Concerning this clone itself: The same CDR3 arises from other DNA sequences in this sample as well. The chain links TRBV5-4 to TRBJ2-1; the match to TRBD2 covers 14 bases. The V gene's germline CDR1 is SGHNT and CDR2 YYREEE (reference sequence). This CDR3 is built from 15 residues. Trimming removed 4 bases from V and 6 bases from J; junction bases left unmatched: 3. This CDR3 reads CASSGGLAGGNEQFF. The CDR3 DNA follows: TGTGCCAGCAGCGGAGGACTAGCGGGAGGCAATGAGCAGTTCTTC.

This chain links TRBV2 with TRBJ2-1; D unclear. The V gene lost 1 base and the J gene lost 3 bases, with 10 bases spanning the gap. CDR3 length equals 15 residues. Germline CDR1 is SNHLY and CDR2 is FYNNEI. This CDR3 is CASSEGGPHYNEQFF. Written as DNA, the CDR3 is TGTGCCAGCAGTGAAGGCGGACCGCACTACAATGAGCAGTTCTTC.

As regards this clone: The same CDR3 arises from other DNA sequences in this sample as well. The V and J genes are TRBV6-5 and TRBJ1-2, with TRBD1 as a possible D gene (6 bases). Trimming shortened V by 2 bases and J by 4 bases, and 8 bases separated the two germline ends. The CDR3 extends over 13 amino acids. Germline V gene lookup returns CDR1 MNHEY and CDR2 SVGAGI. CDR3 bases: TGTGCCAGCAGTTACGGACAGAGCTATGGCTACACCTTC. The encoded protein is CASSYGQSYGYTF.

The chain links TRBV5-6 to TRBJ2-4; maybe TRBD2 (5 bases). This CDR3 contains 15 residues. Germline CDR1 is SGHDT and CDR2 is YYEEEE. V was shortened by 5 bases and J by 0 bases, with 12 bases between the two germline ends. The CDR3 sequence: CASRLSEEAKNIQYF. The CDR3 region has the DNA TGTGCCAGCAGACTTAGCGAGGAAGCCAAAAACATTCAGTACTTC.

The CDR3 nucleotides are TGCGCCAGCAGCTTTCGCAGGGACGCCTACGAGCAGTACTTC. Its translation: CASSFRRDAYEQYF. V and J are TRBV5-1 and TRBJ2-7, with D perhaps assigned TRBD1 or TRBD2 (5 bases each). Trimming took 2 bases from V and 2 from J, leaving 11 bases between them. The V gene's germline CDR1 is SGHRS and CDR2 YFSETQ. The CDR3 totals 14 residues.

V is TRBV5-4 and J is TRBJ2-1; 12 nucleotides align to TRBD2. After removal of 4 bases from V and 7 bases from J, the junction contained 18 bases not matched to a gene. The CDR3 extends over 19 amino acids. The germline V gene has CDR1 SGHNT and CDR2 YYREEE (reference sequence). CDR3 bases: TGTGCCAGCAGCGTCGGACTAGCGGGATCCATTTTGGTGTTTAATGAGCAGTTCTTC. It is translated as CASSVGLAGSILVFNEQFF.

The chain couples TRBV30 to TRBJ1-2, with TRBD1 matching over 12 bases. The germline V gene has CDR1 GTSNPN and CDR2 SVGIG (reference sequence). Trimming took 7 bases from V and 4 from J; bases not matched to a gene: 13. The CDR3 is 16 residues long. CDR3: CAYHRDRGRQGYGYTF. The CDR3 DNA is TGTGCCTATCACCGGGACAGGGGGCGCCAAGGCTATGGCTACACCTTC.